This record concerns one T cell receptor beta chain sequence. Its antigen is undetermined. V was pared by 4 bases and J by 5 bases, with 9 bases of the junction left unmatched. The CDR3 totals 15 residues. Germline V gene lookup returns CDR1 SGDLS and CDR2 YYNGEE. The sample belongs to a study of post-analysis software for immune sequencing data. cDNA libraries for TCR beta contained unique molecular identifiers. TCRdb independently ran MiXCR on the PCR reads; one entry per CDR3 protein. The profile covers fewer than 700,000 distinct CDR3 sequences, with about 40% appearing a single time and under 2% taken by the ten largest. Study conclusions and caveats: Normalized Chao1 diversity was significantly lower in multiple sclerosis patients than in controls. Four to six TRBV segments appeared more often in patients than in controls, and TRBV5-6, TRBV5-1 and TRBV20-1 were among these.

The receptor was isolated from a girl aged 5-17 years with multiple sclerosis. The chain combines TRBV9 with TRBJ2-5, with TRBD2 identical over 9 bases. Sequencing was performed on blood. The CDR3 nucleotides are TGTGCCAGCAGCCCCGGGACTAGCTTCGTTGAGACCCAGTACTTC. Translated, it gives CASSPGTSFVETQYF.